This TCR beta chain originates from a study of identical twins. Regarding the study as a whole: Analyses of zero insertions could, in part, be confounded by invariant MAIT and iNKT cells. The same donors were not followed; conclusions instead depended on cross-sectional statistical analysis. The study found excess low generation probability among twin-shared out-of-frame alpha sequences.

Germline V CDR1 and CDR2: SEHNR, FQNEAQ (reference sequence). J was trimmed by 8 bases and V by 4 bases; bases with no gene match: 7. This CDR3 is built from 13 residues. TCRdb called the 5' RACE reads again in MiXCR, with one record for every CDR3 protein. The sample holds approximately 600,000 distinct CDR3 sequences, just over 7% seen once. Many counts were recorded for this clonotype. The antigen remains undetermined. The sample was also reused in another study, on yellow fever vaccine responses in identical twins.

The clonotype comes from a young woman in good health. The sample taken for sequencing was PBMCs. This chain joins TRBV7-9 and TRBJ1-2; 7 bases are a match to TRBD1. CDR3 DNA sequence: TGTGCCAGCAGCTCCGACAGGGAGGACGGCTACACCTTC. Its translation is CASSSDREDGYTF.